This TCR beta chain was identified in a study of OX40 agonist ivuxolimab in advanced cancers. For the study in its entirety: The costimulatory receptor OX40 (CD134) was targeted by ivuxolimab, a fully human IgG2 agonistic monoclonal antibody. Intravenous ivuxolimab was administered to patients every 2 weeks at six dose levels: 0.01, 0.1, 0.3, 1.5, 3 and 10 mg/kg. Among the approximately 50 dose-escalation patients, roughly 20 had hepatocellular carcinoma, around 15 melanoma, 9 renal cell carcinoma and 9 head and neck cancer. In the dose-escalation cohort, 82.7% of patients were male, and the mean age was around 60 years, with a range of about 20 to 90. Patients were allowed to have had prior anti-PD-1, anti-PD-L1 or anti-CTLA-4 therapy, and 40% to 45% of the dose-escalation patients had been treated with checkpoint inhibitors. Partial responses occurred in three dose-escalation patients: two with cutaneous melanoma and one with hepatocellular carcinoma. Peripheral TCRbeta sequencing was intended to test whether TCR sequence diversity was altered and clonal T-cell expansion was caused by ivuxolimab. The paper reports the monotherapy dose-escalation portion (N of about 56 patients) of the phase I ivuxolimab trial. What the study reported, not specific to this receptor: Low levels of normalized T-cell clonal expansion were also seen in some nonresponding patients. In the 0.1-3.0 mg/kg groups, partial responders were among the patients with the lowest normalized peripheral clonal expansion, particularly in CD8+ T cells. After ivuxolimab, CD8+ T cells had more expanded clones than CD4+ T cells on average. Which antigens the clonally expanded peripheral T cells were specific for was not determined. At doses of 0.1 to 3.0 mg/kg, clonal expansion of both CD4+ and CD8+ T cells in blood was seen between baseline and week 6.

Genomic DNA was isolated from the sorted cells so that the TCRbeta CDR3 region could be sequenced. The immunoSEQ Assay was used to sequence the TCRbeta CDR3 regions. TCRdb provides this immuneACCESS table in a form limited to in-frame rearrangements. Some clones are lacking; in checked studies, under half of them reflect an unresolved V gene, and why the rest are absent is not known. The sample table shows about 73,000 clones, and more than 80% are seen once. The top ten clonotypes cover less than 0.6% of the sample. The trial excluded patients who had a history of autoimmune disease or who were on systemic immunosuppression. Peripheral blood for TCR sequencing was drawn from every dose cohort at baseline, at cycle 4 day 1 and at cycle 7 day 1. The samples were taken from a phase I, first-in-human, multicenter, open-label dose-escalation trial of ivuxolimab. Adults with locally advanced or metastatic head and neck squamous cell, hepatocellular, melanoma or renal cell carcinoma were enrolled in the trial. CD4+ and CD8+ T cells were sorted separately from peripheral blood before TCR sequencing.

There are 13 amino acids in the CDR3, from cysteine to phenylalanine inclusive. Solely the CDR3 DNA is kept, with 39 bases framed from the first base. As encoded in the germline V gene, CDR1 is SQVTM while CDR2 is ANQGSEA. V is shortened by 7 bases, J by 0 bases, and the region joining them spans 9 bases. A word on this clone: Its antigen remains unidentified. Base qualities are not at hand, and no much larger clone is one base apart.

Recombination connected TRBV29-1 to TRBJ1-4, and possibly TRBD1, on 5 matching bases. The material sequenced was CD4+ or CD8+ T cells sorted from blood, taken in a trial of the OX40 agonist ivuxolimab. The receptor was isolated from an adult with an advanced solid tumor such as melanoma, head and neck, liver or kidney cancer. DNA sequence: TGCAGCGGGCGGGGACCAACTAATGAAAAACTGTTTTTT. Translation gives CSGRGPTNEKLFF.